This TCR beta chain derives from a study of T cell responses to AZD1222 COVID-19 vaccine. With respect to this clone: No antigen is known for it.

Study findings and constraints: Dominant CD4 TCR responses targeted spike regions 160-218 and 743-854. Repertoires were collected only later (after the peak T cell response had occurred). With two AZD1222 doses given, Spike-specific TCR breadth and depth both rose. It should be noted that donors were predominantly white British and more often female, and clonal diversity was possibly underestimated.

Looked up from germline, CDR1 is GTSNPN and CDR2 is SVGIG (reference sequence). Trimming removed 5 bases from V and 7 bases from J, with 14 bases in between. The CDR3 is 13 residues long. Some clones are missing from TCRdb's copy, which holds only in-frame ones; the method was immunoSEQ multiplex PCR. The sample includes around 100,000 clones, approximately 86% of them seen just once. The clonotype comes from an adult in good health. The rearrangement uses TRBV30 and TRBJ1-4; D gene unclear. This sample comprised peripheral blood, obtained on day 0 of AZD1222 vaccination. In DNA, the CDR3 is TGTGCCTGGTGGTCGCCCTTTCGTGAAAAACTGTTTTTT. It translates to CAWWSPFREKLFF.